One TCR beta chain is described in this entry. Its specificity is unknown. As part of library construction, unique molecular identifiers were attached to individual cDNA molecules. TCRdb re-analysed the 5' RACE reads in MiXCR, keeping a single row per CDR3 protein. The sample includes roughly 23,000 distinct CDR3 sequences, more than 5% of them seen just once. These data come from a study of early T cells in non-severe SARS-CoV-2 infection. Study as a whole: Unsorted whole-blood RNA was sequenced in bulk, leaving chains unpaired. Points from the study as a whole: Clonotype matching in VDJdb favored anti-spike CD8 responses and did not capture private and CD4 specificities.

With 0 bases removed from V and 5 bases from J, the gap between germline ends came to 12 bases. The CDR3 consists of 15 residues. Looked up from germline, CDR1 is LGHNA and CDR2 is YSLEER. The sample consisted of whole blood, taken at baseline. This receptor was taken from an adult who was a healthcare worker with PCR-confirmed SARS-CoV-2 infection or an uninfected control (not recorded which). The chain links TRBV4-3 to TRBJ2-3; the D is unclear. This CDR3 is CASSQDTTSGDTQYF. The CDR3 coding sequence is TGCGCCAGCAGCCAAGATACTACGTCCGGAGATACGCAGTATTTT.